Shown below are 27 T cell receptor beta chains from a single sample sequenced in a study of control samples from healthy donors and cancer patients. Profiled with immunoSEQ multiplex PCR; TCRdb holds only in-frame clones, not every one. The data contain under 150,000 clones, around 88% of them singletons. The sample consisted of blood. The receptors were gathered from a man aged 40-55 years in good health.

The chain employs TRBV15 and TRBJ1-2; D might be TRBD1 (6 bases). CDR1 and CDR2 from the germline V gene are LNHNV and YYDKDF (reference sequence). This CDR3 has 13 amino acids. V was pared by 2 bases and J by 3 bases, with 7 bases between. CDR3 loop: CATSRRGDYGYTF. The CDR3 DNA reads TGTGCCACCAGCAGAAGGGGGGACTATGGCTACACCTTC.

This chain uses TRBV29-1 with TRBJ1-1, with no clear D. Per germline, CDR1 SQVTM and CDR2 ANQGSEA. The CDR3 sequence is 13 residues long. V lost 2 bases to trimming and J lost 1 base, with 8 bases between them. The CDR3 is CSVEINPNTEAFF. DNA for the CDR3: TGCAGCGTTGAAATAAATCCGAACACTGAAGCTTTCTTT.

This chain joins TRBV18 and TRBJ1-2; D perhaps matches TRBD1 (6 bases). V gave up 0 bases and J gave up 8 bases, with 16 bases separating them. The CDR3 sequence is 15 residues long. From germline, CDR1 is KGHSH and CDR2 LQKENI. The CDR3 DNA is TGTGCCAGCTCACCACCTTACAGGGACCCTGGAGGCTACACCTTC. Translated: CASSPPYRDPGGYTF.

The chain has TRBV27 and TRBJ1-1; D may be TRBD1 (6 bases). The germline V gene encodes CDR1 MNHEY and CDR2 SMNVEV (reference sequence). V shed 5 bases and J shed 2 bases, with 15 bases lying between them. The CDR3 runs 15 residues. The CDR3 DNA follows: TGTGCCAGCAGTCCTCGGGGCAGGGGAAACACTGAAGCTTTCTTT. Amino acid sequence: CASSPRGRGNTEAFF.

The chain is built from TRBV18 and TRBJ1-1; 7 positions agree with TRBD1. Germline trimming cut 2 bases from V and 3 bases from J; bases unmatched to any gene: 12. Germline-derived CDR1 and CDR2 are KGHSH and LQKENI. The CDR3 loop spans 17 amino acids. In nucleotides, the CDR3 is TGTGCCAGCTCACCAAATTCCGGGACAGAGACATACACTGAAGCTTTCTTT. It yields the protein CASSPNSGTETYTEAFF.

The chain joins TRBV25-1 to TRBJ2-5, with 7 bases matching TRBD2. The CDR3 runs 16 residues. V shed 4 bases, J shed 2 bases, and the junction held 10 bases outside the gene matches. CDR1 is MGHDK, CDR2 SYGVNS, per germline. DNA for the CDR3: TGTGCCAGCAGTGCAGCCGGGGCTAGCGGACAAGAGACCCAGTACTTC. It is translated as CASSAAGASGQETQYF.

CDR3 sequence: CASSDQGSLYYGYTF. In DNA form, the CDR3 reads TGTGCCAGCAGTGATCAGGGGAGTTTGTACTATGGCTACACCTTC. This chain connects TRBV5-4 to TRBJ1-2, with D perhaps matching TRBD1 (6 bases). This CDR3 spans 15 amino acids. Per the germline V gene, CDR1 is SGHNT and CDR2 is YYREEE (reference sequence). V was shortened by 5 bases and J by 3 bases, with 17 bases between the two germline ends.

CDR3 bases: TGTGCCAGCAGCCAAGATCCAGCGTATGGCTACACCTTC. Translation: CASSQDPAYGYTF. This chain joins TRBV3-1 (or the pseudogene TRBV3-2) and TRBJ1-2; no definite D call. The CDR3 consists of 13 residues. Germline V gene sequence: CDR1 LGHDT, CDR2 YNNKEL (reference sequence). V was trimmed by 0 bases and J by 5 bases, leaving 7 bases between them.

The count of this clone is one. The gene calls are TRBV29-1 and TRBJ1-1; 7 nucleotides align to TRBD1. The germline CDR1 and CDR2 sequences are SQVTM and ANQGSEA. After removal of 3 bases from V and 5 bases from J, the junction contained 9 bases not matched to a gene. The CDR3 extends over 14 amino acids. CDR3 coding DNA: TGCAGCGTTGAGGGGACAGTAAGGGGAACTGAAGCTTTCTTT. It is translated as CSVEGTVRGTEAFF.

The rearrangement joins TRBV7-2 to TRBJ2-5, with D possibly matching TRBD2 (5 bases). The CDR3 runs to 15 residues. The germline CDR1 and CDR2 sequences are SGHTA and FQGNSA. Trimming pared 2 bases from V and 4 bases from J, leaving 14 bases between. Written as DNA, the CDR3 is TGTGCCAGCAGCTTAAGCGGCGCACCCCGAGAGACCCAGTACTTC. Residues: CASSLSGAPRETQYF.

V gene TRBV29-1 combines with J gene TRBJ1-1; 9 nucleotides align to TRBD1. The CDR3 is 13 residues long. CDR1 SQVTM and CDR2 ANQGSEA come from the germline V gene. V shed 6 bases and J 5 bases; nucleotides not matched to a gene: 7. The CDR3: CSVATGGWTEAFF. In DNA, the CDR3 is TGCAGCGTGGCGACAGGGGGGTGGACTGAAGCTTTCTTT. Filled out from reference TRBV29-1 and TRBJ1-1, the complete variable domain reads SAVISQKPSRDICQRGTSLTIQCQVDSQVTMMFWYRQQPGQSLTLIATANQGSEATYESGFVIDKFPISRPNLTFSTLTVSNMSPEDSSIYLCSVATGGWTEAFFGQGTRLTVV.

The chain links TRBV6-1 to TRBJ1-4; no definite D call. Germline-derived CDR1 and CDR2 are MNHNS and SASEGT. The CDR3 runs to 17 residues. The germline V and J ends were trimmed by 4 bases and 0 bases, with 15 bases remaining between them. The chain's CDR3 is CASSVRQGSATNEKLFF. CDR3 sequence (DNA): TGTGCCAGCAGTGTCCGGCAAGGGAGTGCAACTAATGAAAAACTGTTTTTT.

Turning to this clone: Other DNA sequences within the sample encode an identical CDR3. The chain has TRBV2 and TRBJ1-1; no clear D. Germline V gene lookup returns CDR1 SNHLY and CDR2 FYNNEI. Trimming pared 4 bases from V and 1 base from J, leaving 4 bases between. The CDR3 is 12 residues long. CDR3 protein: CASSAGNTEAFF. As DNA, the CDR3 is TGTGCCAGCAGTGCTGGGAACACTGAAGCTTTCTTT.

The chain couples TRBV7-8 to TRBJ1-3; D not certain. CDR3 length: 14 residues. Germline CDR1 and CDR2: SGHVS and FQNEAQ. V was shortened by 4 bases and J by 0 bases, with 7 bases between the two germline ends. CDR3 sequence (DNA): TGTGCCAGCAGCTCCGGGCACTCTGGAAACACCATATATTTT. It translates to CASSSGHSGNTIYF.

This clone occurred once. The rearrangement uses TRBV4-3 and TRBJ1-5; the D is unclear. From germline, CDR1 is LGHNA and CDR2 YSLEER. V was trimmed by 0 bases and J by 0 bases, leaving 6 bases between them. The length of the CDR3 is 15 residues. The CDR3 here is CASSQELISNQPQHF. The CDR3, as DNA: TGCGCCAGCAGCCAAGAGTTAATTAGCAATCAGCCCCAGCATTTT.

The chain combines TRBV7-9 with TRBJ1-4, with 7 bases lining up with TRBD1. The J segment lost 4 bases and the V segment lost 1 base, leaving 3 bases of the junction unmatched. This CDR3 has 15 amino acids. Germline V gene sequence: CDR1 SEHNR, CDR2 FQNEAQ (reference sequence). The CDR3 DNA reads as TGTGCCAGCAGCTTAGGGGACAGCTATAATGAAAAACTGTTTTTT. Amino acids: CASSLGDSYNEKLFF.

CDR3 sequence reads: CAWDNPGRGYEQYF. Written as DNA, the CDR3 is TGTGCCTGGGATAATCCGGGACGGGGGTACGAGCAGTACTTC. This chain joins TRBV30 and TRBJ2-7; D possibly corresponds to TRBD2 (6 bases). CDR1 is GTSNPN, CDR2 SVGIG, per germline (reference sequence). V was trimmed by 5 bases and J by 4 bases, leaving 18 bases between them. This CDR3 region has 14 residues.

The chain carries TRBV19 and TRBJ2-7; TRBD1 agrees at 8 bases. Per germline, CDR1 LNHDA and CDR2 SQIVND (reference sequence). Trimming cost V 3 bases and J 5 bases; bases outside gene matches: 12. The CDR3 has 16 residues. This chain's CDR3 is CASSITGWTGKDEQYF. CDR3 in DNA: TGTGCCAGTAGTATCACTGGATGGACAGGGAAGGACGAGCAGTACTTC.

J is TRBJ2-4 and V is TRBV5-6, with 7 bases fitting TRBD1. Trimming took 5 bases from V and 1 from J; bases not matched to a gene: 9. The CDR3 is 16 residues long. Per the germline V gene, CDR1 is SGHDT and CDR2 is YYEEEE. The CDR3 protein is CASSRRDSLAKNIQYF. CDR3 coding DNA: TGTGCCAGCAGTCGCAGGGACAGCCTTGCCAAAAACATTCAGTACTTC.

This chain links TRBV6-2 or TRBV6-3 with TRBJ2-2; 10 bases align to TRBD2. V shed 0 bases, J shed 6 bases, and the junction held 1 base outside the gene matches. The CDR3 totals 15 residues. CDR1 is MNHEY and CDR2 is SVGEGT in the germline V gene. Here the CDR3 DNA reads TGTGCCAGCAGTTACTCTCTAGCGGGGGCCGGGGAGCTGTTTTTT. It is translated as CASSYSLAGAGELFF.

The genes are TRBV9 and TRBJ2-3; tentatively, D is TRBD1 (5 bases). The CDR3 is 19 residues long. In germline, CDR1 is SGDLS, CDR2 YYNGEE. Trimming took off 0 bases at V and 0 bases at J, with 20 bases between the two ends. The CDR3 reads CASSVDPGQGPRSTDTQYF. CDR3 sequence (DNA): TGTGCCAGCAGCGTAGACCCCGGACAAGGGCCCAGGAGCACAGATACGCAGTATTTT.

The J gene is TRBJ1-3, the V gene TRBV6-6; no clear D. The CDR3 loop spans 12 amino acids. The germline CDR1 and CDR2 sequences are MNHNY and SVGAGI (reference sequence). V shed 8 bases and J shed 11 bases, with 16 bases lying between them. DNA for the CDR3: TGTGCCAGCCTGGCCGGTATGAGGGCCATATATTTT. Translating it yields CASLAGMRAIYF.

This clone occurred once. This chain links TRBV4-2 with TRBJ2-3; 10 bases are a match to TRBD2. The CDR3 totals 16 residues. The junction had 4 bases not matched to a gene; V was cut back by 0 bases and J by 4 bases. Germline V gene data show CDR1 as LGHNA and CDR2 as YNFKEQ. The CDR3 DNA reads TGTGCCAGCAGCCAAGATCGCACTAGCGGGGCAGATACGCAGTATTTT. The encoded protein is CASSQDRTSGADTQYF.

This chain connects TRBV7-9 to TRBJ2-1; 16 nucleotides agree with TRBD2. Germline CDR1 and CDR2: SEHNR and FQNEAQ (reference sequence). Trimming took 5 bases from V and 7 from J; bases not matched to a gene: 11. The CDR3 has 18 amino acids. The CDR3 nucleotides are TGTGCCAGCAGCCACGGGACTAGCGGGGGGGGCTTTCTTAATGAGCAGTTCTTC. Its protein product is CASSHGTSGGGFLNEQFF.

The rearrangement uses TRBV2 and TRBJ1-1, with D unclear. V dropped 4 bases and J dropped 0 bases, with 9 bases sitting between them. The CDR3 covers 14 residues. The germline gives CDR1 SNHLY, CDR2 FYNNEI. The CDR3 loop reads CASSVEGLNTEAFF. As DNA, the CDR3 is TGTGCCAGCAGTGTTGAGGGTTTGAACACTGAAGCTTTCTTT.

The chain has TRBV30 and TRBJ2-7; maybe TRBD2 (7 bases). Germline-derived CDR1 and CDR2 are GTSNPN and SVGIG (reference sequence). The ends were cut back, 0 bases at V and 4 bases at J, with 10 bases in the middle. CDR3 length equals 13 residues. The CDR3 protein is CAWSVGGGYEQYF. DNA for the CDR3: TGTGCCTGGAGTGTAGGGGGGGGTTACGAGCAGTACTTC.

The V gene is TRBV4-3, the J gene TRBJ2-6, with 8 nucleotides matching TRBD1. The germline gives CDR1 LGHNA, CDR2 YSLEER. This CDR3 contains 19 residues. The V and J ends lost 3 bases and 0 bases, in that order; junction bases with no gene match: 10. CDR3 protein: CASSHDTGTGRSGANVLTF. The CDR3 region has the DNA TGCGCCAGCAGCCATGATACCGGGACAGGCCGCTCTGGGGCCAACGTCCTGACTTTC.